This TCR beta chain was retrieved from a study of shared clonotypes between healthy human individuals (dated by TCRdb to the early 2020s). In terms of the full investigation: The cohort included a few men and two women between 18 and 49 years of age. For each donor, three plates each were used for CD4 naive and CD4 memory, two plates were used for CD8 naive, and one plate was used for CD8 memory. To increase sequencing depth and limit assay-specific biases, TCR repertoire library preparation and sequencing were carried out by different laboratories using diverse techniques. To estimate repertoire size and how much clonotype sharing occurs between individuals, the study deeply sequenced the blood TCR repertoires of several healthy adults. Per donor, leukapheresis produced somewhere between about 0.8 and 9 billion PBMCs. Paper-wide results and their limitations: When a few donors were compared, the shared fraction of clonotypes was around 5.1% for naive CD4, roughly 3.3% for naive CD8, 2% to 2.5% for memory CD4, and roughly 0.4% for memory CD8. Only blood was sampled, and tissue TCR repertoires likely differ from those in blood. Higher generation probabilities were observed for clonotypes shared by all four sorted-subset donors than for non-shared clonotypes. Larger estimated clonotype richness was generally found for naive subsets than for memory subsets. Rarefaction of sorted-subset datasets indicated incomplete sequencing despite the large sequencing depth. Because the study included only a small number of donors, the genetic and exposure-history diversity represented was limited. Pairwise subsampling led to the expectation that sequencing depth would affect the degree of clonotype sharing among donors.

Healthy HIV-negative adults with no recently reported acute infections or vaccinations were included as donors. All donors were Caucasian adults living in Nashville, Tennessee, USA. Magnetic negative selection was used to enrich CD4+ T cells, after which naive cells were positively selected on CD45RA and the negative fraction became the memory subset. Blood was collected by leukapheresis, and PBMCs were isolated by Ficoll-Histopaque density gradient centrifugation and then cryopreserved in liquid nitrogen vapor phase. Analytical flow cytometry was used to check the purity and quantity of every magnetically sorted T cell population. Genomic DNA was isolated from every sorted fraction and measured by UV absorbance on a Nanodrop 2000c. A single count supports this clone. Which antigen it targets is not known. No much larger clone exists at a distance of one base, and base qualities are not known. TCR CDR3 regions were amplified from genomic DNA by multiplex PCR using the deep immunoSEQ assay. Genomic DNA extracted from each cell subset was distributed evenly over all wells of several immunoSEQ 96-well plates, and each plate served as one replicate. For sorted subsets, each replicate PCR was loaded with about 0.2 ug genomic DNA, equivalent to 25,000 to 30,000 T cell genomes. Purified libraries were measured with a Qubit 3.0 fluorometer, size-checked on a Bioanalyzer 2100, and measured again with the KAPA Library Quantification kit. Each immunoSEQ 96-well plate was sequenced on its own single-read 150-cycle Illumina NextSeq 550 flow cell. On the study's bioinformatics: The immunoSEQ output contained only junctional sequences without quality scores, so filtering could not match that applied to full-length reads. Sequences were annotated with PyIR, a Python wrapper for IgBLAST v1.9, using IMGT germline references to assign V/J genes and CDR3. Reads were filtered out if the reads had weak V/J assignments (E-value above 1e-6), no CDR3, stop codons, out-of-frame junctions, or ambiguous translated residues. V3J clonotypes were defined as sequences sharing an identical inferred V gene, J gene, and CDR3 amino acid sequence. Percentage overlap between repertoires was computed as shared unique clonotypes divided by the size of the smaller repertoire. Three approaches were used to assess repertoire richness: RTK rarefaction, the Chao1 estimator, and Recon v2.1 estimates of unobserved clonotypes. Generation probabilities were computed with OLGA for all TCRbeta clonotypes obtained by the gDNA method from a handful of donors. Entries here come from immuneACCESS through TCRdb and include only in-frame sequences with V and J called. Some clones fail to appear in such tables; in the studies checked, an unresolved V gene covers under half of the shortfall, and the cause of the remainder is unknown. V and J calls and clone size follow that table, whereas D and trimming were derived from the DNA. Within this sample are over 2 million clones, with 85% to 95% of them counted one time only. The top ten constitute around 0.38% of the sample.

The CDR3 goes from the cysteine to the phenylalanine over 15 residues. Only the CDR3 DNA stays, 45 bases, in frame from base 1. V is pared back by 5 bases and J by 0 bases, with 11 bases lying between the germline termini. From the germline V gene, CDR1 is SNHLY and CDR2 is FYNNEI. The material sequenced was naive CD4+ T cells from PBMCs. The cell subset or site label for this specimen denotes: CD45RA+ positively selected. The sequence is built from TRBV2 and TRBJ2-1; TRBD1 is a weak D gene call, 5 bases matching. The TCR sequence derives from a man younger than 35 in good health. Some clones in this sample may be carry-over from other donors' samples. The CDR3 here reads CASSLGPSSYNEQFF. The nucleotide sequence is TGTGCCAGCAGTTTGGGGCCGAGCTCCTACAATGAGCAGTTCTTC.